The 25 T cell receptor beta chains in this list originate from one sample, sequenced in a study of control samples from healthy donors and cancer patients. This table comes from immunoSEQ multiplex PCR, and its TCRdb copy is limited to in-frame clones, with some not included. This table holds approximately 82,000 clones, 94% found once. The sequenced sample consisted of blood. The source is a woman under 30 in good health.

The chain has TRBV5-1 and TRBJ1-3; no reliable D call. Germline CDR1 SGHRS, CDR2 YFSETQ. The CDR3 length is 17 residues. Deletions cut 0 bases from V and 0 bases from J, with 13 bases between. CDR3 DNA sequence: TGCGCCAGCAGCTTGGTGCGGAGCTACCTCTCTGGAAACACCATATATTTT. It is translated as CASSLVRSYLSGNTIYF. The full variable domain, rest sourced from reference TRBV5-1 and TRBJ1-3, is KAGVTQTPRYLIKTRGQQVTLSCSPISGHRSVSWYQQTPGQGLQFLFEYFSETQRNKGNFPGRFSGRQFSNSRSEMNVSTLELGDSALYLCASSLVRSYLSGNTIYFGEGSWLTVV.

This clone is a singleton in its sample. This chain connects TRBV5-1 to TRBJ1-2, with TRBD1 as a possible D gene (5 bases). The CDR3 length is 12 residues. Germline V gives CDR1 SGHRS, CDR2 YFSETQ. The V gene lost 1 base and the J gene lost 9 bases, with 10 bases spanning the gap. CDR3 amino acids: CASSLMGESYTF. DNA for the CDR3: TGCGCCAGCAGCTTGATGGGGGAGAGCTACACCTTC.

The V and J genes are TRBV15 and TRBJ2-1; D possibly uses TRBD1 or TRBD2 (5 bases each). Trimming took 3 bases from V and 0 from J, leaving 21 bases between them. CDR1 LNHNV and CDR2 YYDKDF come from the germline V gene (reference sequence). The CDR3 is 19 amino acids. The CDR3 reads CATSSPSPPGPPSYNEQFF. The CDR3 bases are TGTGCCACCAGCAGTCCATCGCCCCCGGGACCCCCCTCCTACAATGAGCAGTTCTTC.

In DNA, the CDR3 is TGTGCCAGCTCACCGGGAATCGATTCTGAGCAGTTCTTC. It translates to CASSPGIDSEQFF. The chain couples TRBV18 to TRBJ2-1; D is unclear. Trimming cost V 3 bases and J 9 bases, with 12 bases left between them. Germline assignment: CDR1 KGHSH and CDR2 LQKENI. The CDR3 is 13 residues long. Combining the CDR3 with reference TRBV18 and TRBJ2-1 gives the whole variable domain NAGVMQNPRHLVRRRGQEARLRCSPMKGHSHVYWYRQLPEEGLKFMVYLQKENIIDESGMPKERFSAEFPKEGPSILRIQQVVRGDSAAYFCASSPGIDSEQFFGPGTRLTVL.

The chain couples TRBV6-6 to TRBJ1-3; no firm D call. Germline V lookup: CDR1 MNHNY, CDR2 SVGAGI (reference sequence). V lost 6 bases and J lost 0, with 15 bases in between. The CDR3 has 16 amino acids. For the CDR3, the DNA is TGTGCCAGCAGCCCTACAGCAACCAGCTCTGGAAACACCATATATTTT. It is translated as CASSPTATSSGNTIYF.

The chain employs TRBV5-1 and TRBJ2-1, with 8 bases matching TRBD1. The V and J ends lost 4 bases and 0 bases, in that order; junction bases with no gene match: 9. This CDR3 is built from 17 residues. Germline V CDR1 and CDR2: SGHRS, YFSETQ. DNA of the CDR3: TGCGCCAGCAGCCCGGACAGGGCGCGAGGCTCCTACAATGAGCAGTTCTTC. Encoded protein: CASSPDRARGSYNEQFF.

This rearrangement joins TRBV5-6 to TRBJ1-1, with D possibly TRBD1 on 5 matching bases. Germline CDR1 SGHDT, CDR2 YYEEEE. The length of the CDR3 is 16 residues. V was trimmed by 7 bases and J by 4 bases, leaving 23 bases between them. CDR3 amino acids: CASRYIGTGGGTEAFF. The CDR3, as DNA: TGTGCCAGCCGCTACATAGGGACCGGGGGAGGCACTGAAGCTTTCTTT. Full variable domain (outside the CDR3, taken from reference TRBV5-6 and TRBJ1-1): DAGVTQSPTHLIKTRGQQVTLRCSPKSGHDTVSWYQQALGQGPQFIFQYYEEEERQRGNFPDRFSGHQFPNYSSELNVNALLLGDSALYLCASRYIGTGGGTEAFFGQGTRLTVV.

This clone was observed once. The chain is built from TRBV10-3 and TRBJ1-1; D unclear. Germline V lookup: CDR1 ENHRY, CDR2 SYGVKD. With 3 bases removed from V and 1 base from J, the gap between germline ends came to 12 bases. The CDR3 sequence is 15 residues long. CDR3: CAISDGKPKNTEAFF. The CDR3 DNA follows: TGTGCCATCAGTGACGGAAAACCTAAGAACACTGAAGCTTTCTTT.

The chain has TRBV28 and TRBJ1-2, with D maybe TRBD1 (5 bases). Trimming removed 1 base from V and 4 bases from J, with 16 bases in between. The germline CDR1 and CDR2 sequences are MDHEN and SYDVKM. This CDR3 is 16 amino acids long. The CDR3 sequence: CASSLSGQGYGYGYTF. The CDR3 nucleotides read TGTGCCAGCAGTTTATCAGGGCAGGGCTACGGCTATGGCTACACCTTC.

The V and J genes are TRBV7-9 and TRBJ1-1; no definite D call. The CDR3 spans 12 residues. V dropped 3 bases and J dropped 8 bases, with 10 bases sitting between them. Per the germline V gene, CDR1 is SEHNR and CDR2 is FQNEAQ (reference sequence). The chain's CDR3 is CASSFGALEAFF. The CDR3 nucleotides are TGTGCCAGCAGCTTCGGCGCCCTAGAAGCTTTCTTT.

The chain combines TRBV6-2 or TRBV6-3 with TRBJ2-5, with a possible D match to TRBD1 (5 bases). Trimming shortened V by 2 bases and J by 1 base, and 17 bases separated the two germline ends. This CDR3 contains 17 residues. CDR1 and CDR2 (germline): MNHEY, SVGEGT. As DNA, the CDR3 is TGTGCCAGCAGTTACAGGGCAGGGCGAAACCTCCAAGAGACCCAGTACTTC. It is translated as CASSYRAGRNLQETQYF.

The V call is TRBV29-1, the J call TRBJ2-7; 9 bases match TRBD2. J gave up 6 bases and V 4 bases, and 10 bases lay outside the gene matches. The germline V gene encodes CDR1 SQVTM and CDR2 ANQGSEA. The CDR3 totals 14 residues. The CDR3 nucleotides read TGCAGCGTTGCTCCTAGCGGGAAGTTCGGCGAGCAGTACTTC. Protein product: CSVAPSGKFGEQYF.

The chain carries TRBV19 and TRBJ1-1; D is possibly TRBD1 (5 bases). Trimming pared 1 base from V and 5 bases from J, leaving 14 bases between. The CDR3 consists of 15 residues. CDR1 LNHDA and CDR2 SQIVND come from the germline V gene (reference sequence). The CDR3 sequence: CASSIVTGRGTEAFF. Written as DNA, the CDR3 is TGTGCCAGTAGTATAGTGACGGGGCGCGGAACTGAAGCTTTCTTT.

The CDR3 protein is CASGLAGTTDTQYF. In DNA, the CDR3 is TGTGCCAGCGGACTAGCGGGAACCACAGATACGCAGTATTTT. The chain joins TRBV28 to TRBJ2-3; the match to TRBD2 covers 12 bases. The ends lost 8 bases at V and 2 bases at J; junction bases unmatched: 2. This CDR3 contains 14 residues. Germline-derived CDR1 and CDR2 are MDHEN and SYDVKM.

The rearrangement joins TRBV5-1 to TRBJ2-2, with D possibly being TRBD1 (6 bases). Trimming left V 3 bases short and J 6 bases short, with 9 bases between. CDR3 length equals 13 residues. Germline-derived CDR1 and CDR2 are SGHRS and YFSETQ. This chain's CDR3 is CASSSQGSGELFF. The CDR3 bases are TGCGCCAGCAGCTCACAGGGCTCCGGGGAGCTGTTTTTT.

DNA for the CDR3: TGTGCCAGCAGCTTATGGGCTGCGGGAAGCCCCCGACCCAGCAATGAGCAGTTCTTC. Residues: CASSLWAAGSPRPSNEQFF. V and J are TRBV11-2 and TRBJ2-1; weak D call: TRBD2 (6 bases). Germline V gene lookup returns CDR1 SGHAT and CDR2 FQNNGV. The CDR3 sequence is 19 residues long. V was pared by 2 bases and J by 6 bases, with 26 bases between. Drawing the rest from reference TRBV11-2 and TRBJ2-1, the complete variable domain is EAGVAQSPRYKIIEKRQSVAFWCNPISGHATLYWYQQILGQGPKLLIQFQNNGVVDDSQLPKDRFSAERLKGVDSTLKIQPAKLEDSAVYLCASSLWAAGSPRPSNEQFFGPGTRLTVL.

This rearrangement joins TRBV29-1 to TRBJ2-3; the D gene is possibly TRBD1 (5 bases). V was trimmed by 1 base and J by 3 bases, leaving 14 bases between them. Germline V CDR1 and CDR2: SQVTM, ANQGSEA. The length of the CDR3 is 15 residues. CDR3 amino acids: CSVEGGQLETDTQYF. CDR3 DNA sequence: TGCAGCGTTGAAGGGGGCCAACTGGAGACAGATACGCAGTATTTT.

CDR3 DNA sequence: TGTGCCAGCAGCGTAGTAACGGGAGATACGCAGTATTTT. Its protein product is CASSVVTGDTQYF. This rearrangement joins TRBV9 to TRBJ2-3; D is undetermined. The V gene lost 0 bases and the J gene lost 5 bases, with 7 bases spanning the gap. Germline V lookup: CDR1 SGDLS, CDR2 YYNGEE. The CDR3 length is 13 residues.

In its sample, this clone was seen once. This chain links TRBV11-2 with TRBJ2-7, with TRBD1 matching over 9 bases. There are 14 residues in the CDR3. Germline-derived CDR1 and CDR2 are SGHAT and FQNNGV. J lost 6 bases, V lost 4 bases, and 7 bases had no gene match. The CDR3 coding sequence is TGTGCCAGCAGCTACCGGGACAGGGTGACCGAGCAGTACTTC. Translating it yields CASSYRDRVTEQYF.

This clone was counted a single time. The chain combines TRBV2 with TRBJ1-2; D gene unclear. Germline V CDR1 and CDR2: SNHLY, FYNNEI. This CDR3 spans 12 amino acids. V was cut by 7 bases and J by 3 bases, with 9 bases left in between. CDR3 in DNA: TGTGCCAGCATAGAGACTTACTATGGCTACACCTTC. As protein: CASIETYYGYTF.

The chain carries TRBV27 and TRBJ2-3; D gene ambiguous. The CDR3 totals 14 residues. Trimming shortened V by 2 bases and J by 8 bases, and 14 bases separated the two germline ends. From germline, CDR1 is MNHEY and CDR2 SMNVEV (reference sequence). The CDR3 sequence: CASSLPGPAGTQYF. CDR3 coding DNA: TGTGCCAGCAGTTTACCGGGCCCCGCCGGTACGCAGTATTTT.

This clone was seen more than once but under ten times. The chain joins TRBV5-4 to TRBJ2-7, with no clear D. The CDR3 extends over 14 amino acids. V lost 0 bases, J lost 7 bases, and 14 bases lay in between. Germline V gene data show CDR1 as SGHNT and CDR2 as YYREEE (reference sequence). DNA of the CDR3: TGTGCCAGCAGCTTGGCCGGGCCGGCTCTGGAGCAGTACTTC. Translated: CASSLAGPALEQYF.

V gene TRBV3-1 (or the pseudogene TRBV3-2) combines with J gene TRBJ1-3; no definite D call. The CDR3 totals 15 residues. V lost 0 bases and J 4 bases, leaving 10 bases between the germline ends. Germline V gene lookup returns CDR1 LGHDT and CDR2 YNNKEL (reference sequence). CDR3 nucleotide sequence: TGTGCCAGCAGCCAAGATCGGGTGGAGGGAAACACCATATATTTT. This sequence encodes CASSQDRVEGNTIYF.

The chain joins TRBV5-6 to TRBJ2-7; D remains ambiguous. V shed 2 bases and J shed 2 bases, with 11 bases lying between them. This CDR3 comprises 14 residues. Looked up from germline, CDR1 is SGHDT and CDR2 is YYEEEE. The CDR3 nucleotides read TGTGCCAGCAGCTTCAGAGACACGACCTACGAGCAGTACTTC. It yields the protein CASSFRDTTYEQYF.

The chain links TRBV12-5 to TRBJ2-1; the D call may be TRBD1 or TRBD2 (5 bases each). Trimming removed 3 bases from V and 6 bases from J, with 9 bases in between. The CDR3 consists of 13 residues. Germline CDR1 LGHNT, CDR2 FRNRAP. CDR3 loop: CASGLIGANEQFF. CDR3 nucleotides: TGTGCTAGTGGTTTAATCGGGGCCAATGAGCAGTTCTTC.